Listed below are T cell receptor beta chains from one sample, sequenced in a study of cytomegalovirus exposure and HLA in healthy donors. Produced via immunoSEQ multiplex PCR; TCRdb's table is partial and in-frame only. The sample records 150,000 to 200,000 clones, 80% being singletons. The sequenced material came from PBMCs. These receptors came from a young woman in good health and CMV-seronegative. Both conserved end residues are part of each CDR3. The D gene is left open where the match is weak. Clone size is given for some rows only: seen once, a few or many times, or a class if the clone is expanded.

j_call | d_call | v_call | clone_size | cdr3_aa | cdr3_nt
TRBJ1-6 | NA | TRBV6-5 | NA | CASSWEGNSPLHF | TGTGCCAGCAGTTGGGAGGGGAATTCACCCCTCCACTTT
TRBJ1-2 | NA | TRBV5-1 | NA | CASSLGDYYGYTF | TGCGCCAGCAGCTTAGGGGACTACTATGGCTACACCTTC
TRBJ1-2 | TRBD1 | TRBV28 | NA | CAISSPGTETYGYTF | TGTGCCATCAGTTCACCCGGGACAGAAACCTATGGCTACACCTTC
TRBJ2-3 | NA | TRBV7-2 | NA | CASSLGGRGTTDTQYF | TGTGCCAGCAGCTTAGGAGGACGGGGAACCACAGATACGCAGTATTTT
TRBJ2-7 | TRBD1 | TRBV6-1 | NA | CAILNRGLSYEQYF | TGTGCCATTCTAAACAGGGGATTATCCTACGAGCAGTACTTC
TRBJ2-3 | NA | TRBV7-7 | NA | CASSLGEPDTQYF | TGTGCTAGCAGCTTAGGGGAGCCAGATACGCAGTATTTT
TRBJ1-2 | TRBD1 | TRBV28 | NA | CASRRQGGYGYTF | TGTGCCAGCAGAAGACAGGGGGGCTATGGCTACACCTTC
TRBJ1-1 | NA | TRBV6-5 | few | CASSYWYRANTEAFF | TGTGCCAGCAGTTACTGGTACAGGGCGAACACTGAAGCTTTCTTT
TRBJ1-4 | NA | TRBV6-5 | NA | CASRETAATNEKLFF | TGTGCCAGCAGGGAAACAGCTGCAACTAATGAAAAACTGTTTTTT
TRBJ1-3 | NA | TRBV29-1 | NA | CSVRGLIGNTIYF | TGCAGCGTTAGGGGACTTATTGGAAACACCATATATTTT
TRBJ1-2 | NA | TRBV6-5 | NA | CASSTTGNYGYTF | TGTGCCAGCAGTACAACAGGGAACTATGGCTACACCTTC
TRBJ2-3 | TRBD1 | TRBV7-9 | NA | CASSDRGSDTQYF | TGTGCCAGCAGCGACAGGGGTTCAGATACGCAGTATTTT
TRBJ2-7 | TRBD1 | TRBV7-9 | NA | CASSSPDRASEQYF | TGTGCCAGCAGCTCTCCGGACAGGGCGAGCGAGCAGTACTTC
TRBJ1-2 | NA | TRBV6-5 | NA | CASGRVWTDYGYTF | TGTGCCAGCGGCCGAGTGTGGACAGACTATGGCTACACCTTC
TRBJ2-7 | TRBD2 | TRBV7-8 | NA | CASSLDGGGFYEQYF | TGTGCCAGCAGCTTAGATGGCGGGGGTTTCTACGAGCAGTACTTC
TRBJ1-2 | TRBD1 | TRBV5-1 | NA | CASSRDRGGLYGYTF | TGCGCCAGCAGCCGAGACAGGGGCGGCCTCTATGGCTACACCTTC
TRBJ2-2 | TRBD2 | TRBV6-1 | NA | CAGGLAGGLGGELFF | TGTGCCGGGGGACTAGCGGGGGGGCTCGGCGGGGAGCTGTTTTTT
TRBJ2-3 | TRBD2 | TRBV6-5 | NA | CATLAGAGSDTQYF | TGTGCCACTTTAGCGGGGGCCGGCTCAGATACGCAGTATTTT
TRBJ2-7 | TRBD1 | TRBV18 | NA | CASSPRTGERYEQYF | TGTGCCAGCTCACCCCGGACAGGGGAACGCTACGAGCAGTACTTC
TRBJ1-1 | TRBD1 | TRBV2 | NA | CASSEGDSGQGEAFF | TGTGCCAGCAGTGAAGGGGACTCGGGACAGGGTGAAGCTTTCTTT
TRBJ1-1 | TRBD1 | TRBV10-3 | NA | CAIASTGVNTEAFF | TGTGCCATCGCGTCGACAGGGGTGAACACTGAAGCTTTCTTT
TRBJ2-2 | NA | TRBV9 | NA | CASRQTVNTGELFF | TGTGCCAGCAGACAGACCGTGAACACCGGGGAGCTGTTTTTT
TRBJ2-3 | TRBD2 | TRBV6-1 | NA | CASRQTSGVFDTQYF | TGTGCCAGCAGACAGACTAGCGGGGTTTTTGATACGCAGTATTTT
TRBJ1-4 | NA | TRBV9 | NA | CASSFSLAANEKLFF | TGTGCCAGCAGCTTCAGCCTAGCGGCTAATGAAAAACTGTTTTTT
TRBJ2-1 | NA | TRBV27 | NA | CASRTGGSYNEQFF | TGTGCCAGCAGGACAGGAGGCTCCTACAATGAGCAGTTCTTC
TRBJ2-3 | TRBD1 | TRBV7-9 | once | CASRGNRGQRTDTQYF | TGTGCCAGCAGGGGGAACAGGGGGCAAAGGACAGATACGCAGTATTTT
TRBJ1-2 | NA | TRBV21-1 | NA | CASSKAGGGYTF | TGTGCCAGCAGCAAGGCGGGGGGTGGCTACACCTTC
TRBJ2-1 | NA | TRBV2 | NA | CASPVEAHNEQFF | TGTGCCAGCCCGGTGGAGGCTCACAATGAGCAGTTCTTC
TRBJ2-4 | TRBD2 | TRBV23-1 | NA | CASSLAGGPLAAKNIQYF | TGCGCCAGCAGTCTAGCGGGGGGTCCCTTGGCGGCCAAAAACATTCAGTACTTC
TRBJ2-5 | NA | TRBV7-8 | NA | CASSSTSGSSRETQYF | TGTGCCAGCAGCTCAACGTCGGGGAGTTCACGGGAGACCCAGTACTTC
TRBJ2-3 | TRBD1 | TRBV2 | NA | CASVTGGTDTQYF | TGTGCCAGTGTTACAGGGGGCACAGATACGCAGTATTTT
TRBJ1-6 | TRBD1 | TRBV9 | NA | CASSAGTGSSYNSPLHF | TGTGCCAGCAGCGCCGGGACAGGGAGCTCCTATAATTCACCCCTCCACTTT
TRBJ2-5 | TRBD1 | TRBV5-1 | NA | CASRQGQETQYF | TGCGCCAGCAGACAGGGGCAAGAGACCCAGTACTTC
TRBJ2-3 | NA | TRBV18 | NA | CASSPPTDTQYF | TGTGCCAGCTCCCCTCCTACAGATACGCAGTATTTT
TRBJ2-1 | TRBD1 | TRBV27 | NA | CASRSLYRDSSYNEQFF | TGTGCCAGCAGGTCACTGTACCGGGACAGCTCCTACAATGAGCAGTTCTTC
TRBJ2-3 | NA | TRBV29-1 | NA | CSAEGGVTDTQYF | TGCAGCGCTGAAGGGGGGGTCACAGATACGCAGTATTTT
TRBJ2-5 | NA | TRBV10-1 | NA | CASSGDRYQETQYF | TGCGCCAGCAGTGGAGACAGGTACCAAGAGACCCAGTACTTC
TRBJ1-5 | NA | TRBV7-2 | once | CASSSAGRGWSQPQHF | TGTGCCAGCAGCTCCGCCGGGAGAGGGTGGAGTCAGCCCCAGCATTTT
TRBJ2-7 | TRBD2 | TRBV7-8 | NA | CASSLVRLAGGRTYEQYF | TGTGCCAGCAGCTTAGTCCGACTAGCGGGGGGTCGAACCTACGAGCAGTACTTC
TRBJ1-2 | TRBD1 | TRBV5-1 | NA | CASSSFFLGQDGYTF | TGCGCCAGCAGCTCCTTCTTCCTGGGACAGGATGGCTACACCTTC
TRBJ1-1 | NA | TRBV10-1 | NA | CASSESIMEGEAFF | TGCGCCAGCAGTGAGTCGATTATGGAGGGTGAAGCTTTCTTT
TRBJ1-4 | NA | TRBV5-1 | NA | CASSSAGEKLFF | TGCGCCAGCAGCTCCGCCGGGGAAAAACTGTTTTTT
TRBJ2-1 | TRBD2 | TRBV6-6 | NA | CASRGGGGYNEQFF | TGTGCCAGCAGGGGCGGGGGGGGCTACAATGAGCAGTTCTTC
TRBJ1-5 | NA | TRBV4-2 | NA | CASSQDRGQPQHF | TGTGCCAGCAGCCAAGATAGGGGTCAGCCCCAGCATTTT
TRBJ2-5 | NA | TRBV29-1 | few | CSVEGGQSAETQYF | TGCAGCGTTGAGGGGGGACAGTCAGCGGAGACCCAGTACTTC
TRBJ2-3 | NA | TRBV7-9 | NA | CASSLTGSSTDTQYF | TGTGCCAGCAGCTTAACCGGTTCTAGCACAGATACGCAGTATTTT
TRBJ2-5 | NA | TRBV4-2 | few | CASSQEWRRGRDGLETQYF | TGTGCCAGCAGCCAAGAATGGAGGAGGGGGCGGGACGGGTTAGAGACCCAGTACTTC
TRBJ2-7 | TRBD2 | TRBV5-3 | NA | CARSLFLAGGLTHYEQYF | TGTGCCAGAAGCTTGTTTCTAGCGGGGGGGCTGACCCACTACGAGCAGTACTTC
TRBJ2-6 | NA | TRBV15 | NA | CATSRVPGLSGANVLTF | TGTGCCACCAGCAGAGTTCCGGGACTCTCTGGGGCCAACGTCCTGACTTTC
TRBJ2-7 | TRBD2 | TRBV6-5 | NA | CASSRGLAGHTEQYF | TGTGCCAGCAGCCGCGGACTAGCGGGGCATACCGAGCAGTACTTC
TRBJ1-2 | NA | TRBV7-2 | once | CASSEITAALPGGYTF | TGTGCCAGCAGCGAAATCACCGCGGCCCTACCTGGTGGCTACACCTTC
TRBJ1-1 | TRBD1 | TRBV10-1 | NA | CASSDGQGTEAFF | TGCGCCAGCAGTGACGGACAGGGCACTGAAGCTTTCTTT